The rows below give T cell receptor beta chains drawn from one sample of a study of early T cells in non-severe SARS-CoV-2 infection. A single record per CDR3 protein comes from TCRdb applying MiXCR to the 5' RACE reads. Among around 50,000 distinct CDR3 sequences listed, roughly 6.2% were seen once. The sequenced sample consisted of whole blood. The receptors derive from an adult who was a healthcare worker with PCR-confirmed SARS-CoV-2 infection or an uninfected control (not recorded which). The CDR3 runs from the conserved cysteine through the conserved F or W. The D gene is left open where the match is weak. For some rows the clone size is stated as once, few or many, or as a class when expanded; others skip it.

>many|TRBJ2-3|TRBV7-2|TRBD1|14
CASSTGQTTDTQYF
TGTGCCAGCAGCACGGGACAGACCACAGATACGCAGTATTTT
>many|TRBJ1-2|TRBV6-5|TRBD1|15
CASSMTGAQVYGYTF
TGTGCCAGCAGCATGACAGGGGCGCAGGTCTATGGCTACACCTTC
>many|TRBJ2-1|TRBV4-1|TRBD1|15
CASSQDPRQGYEQFF
TGCGCCAGCAGCCAAGATCCCCGACAGGGGTATGAGCAGTTCTTC
>.|TRBJ2-5|TRBV5-5|TRBD1|15
CASSLGQGIQETQYF
TGTGCCAGCAGCTTGGGACAGGGAATACAAGAGACCCAGTACTTC
>many|TRBJ1-1|TRBV6-1|TRBD1|15
CASCGDRTWGTEAFF
TGTGCCAGCTGCGGGGACAGAACCTGGGGAACTGAAGCTTTCTTT
>many|TRBJ2-7|TRBV10-3|TRBD1|13
CAITPTGSGEQYF
TGTGCCATCACTCCGACAGGGTCAGGGGAGCAGTACTTC
>many|TRBJ2-3|TRBV3-1|TRBD2|16
CASSQVAGLSTDTQYF
TGTGCCAGCAGCCAGGTAGCGGGTCTGAGCACAGATACGCAGTATTTT
>.|TRBJ2-5|TRBV7-2|TRBD2|16
CASSLGSLAGGGTQYF
TGTGCCAGCAGCTTAGGCTCACTAGCGGGGGGAGGGACCCAGTACTTC
>medium-sized|TRBJ2-1|TRBV20-1|TRBD2|12
CSVGGNNNEQFF
TGCAGTGTCGGGGGGAACAACAATGAGCAGTTCTTC
>few|TRBJ2-3|TRBV7-3|TRBD2|14
CASSSGLAGGTQYF
TGTGCCAGCAGCTCCGGACTAGCGGGAGGTACGCAGTATTTT
>many|TRBJ1-1|TRBV20-1|TRBD1|13
CSARRDRNTEAFF
TGCAGTGCACGCCGGGACAGGAACACTGAAGCTTTCTTT
>many|TRBJ2-2|TRBV11-2|.|15
CASSLSTGLPGELFF
TGTGCCAGCAGCTTAAGTACGGGGCTCCCCGGGGAGCTGTTTTTT
>.|TRBJ1-4|TRBV24-1|.|15
CATSVSGGSNEKLFF
TGTGCCACCAGTGTTTCGGGCGGCTCTAATGAAAAACTGTTTTTT
>few|TRBJ2-7|TRBV5-4|.|13
CASSERAAYEQYF
TGTGCCAGCAGCGAACGGGCCGCCTACGAGCAGTACTTC
>.|TRBJ2-1|TRBV20-1|.|12
CSARALFREQFF
TGCAGTGCTAGAGCCCTATTTAGGGAGCAGTTCTTC
>many|TRBJ2-5|TRBV5-1|TRBD2|15
CASSGRTSGIETQYF
TGCGCCAGCAGCGGACGGACTAGCGGGATAGAGACCCAGTACTTC
>.|TRBJ1-1|TRBV6-2/TRBV6-3|.|14
CASRPDRTLIEAFF
TGTGCCAGCAGACCTGACAGGACCCTCATAGAAGCTTTCTTT
>many|TRBJ2-3|TRBV7-2|.|12
CASSFSRDTQYF
TGTGCCAGCAGCTTCTCCCGTGATACGCAGTATTTT
>few|TRBJ1-2|TRBV15|.|16
CATSRDRLRANYGYTF
TGTGCCACCAGCAGAGATCGACTGAGAGCTAACTATGGCTACACCTTC